This TCR beta chain was captured by sequencing in a study of regulatory T cells in long-lasting Graves disease. Regarding the study as a whole: Under persistent disease, TRBV28, TRBJ1-2 and TRBJ2-5 were used preferentially.

Per the germline V gene, CDR1 is MNHNS and CDR2 is SASEGT. The CDR3 consists of 20 residues. Unmatched junction bases numbered 15, after V lost 3 bases and J lost 5 bases. As for time point: newly diagnosed GD, antithyroid drugs for less than 3 months. TCR sequences were obtained from RNA taken from PBMCs. In the case of this clonotype: Its matching antigen is unknown.

TCR beta libraries were built with iRepertoire HTBI primers and Arm-PCR of CDR3 regions. TCRdb analysed the multiplex PCR reads with MiXCR anew, one entry per CDR3 protein. The sample includes 350,000 to 500,000 distinct CDR3 sequences, 15% to 20% of them seen just once. These data also featured in a second study, about T cells in Graves' hyperthyroidism and ophthalmopathy.

The origin of this receptor is a woman in her 30s with Graves disease. The sequences come from peripheral blood mononuclear cells (PBMCs), collected at new diagnosis, from a patient treated with antithyroid drugs. This chain uses TRBV6-1 with TRBJ2-1, with 14 positions matching TRBD2. The chain's CDR3 is CASSDQPGLAGDPTDNEQFF. The DNA for the CDR3 is TGTGCCAGCAGTGATCAACCGGGACTAGCGGGAGACCCAACCGACAATGAGCAGTTCTTC.